The present entry profiles one T cell receptor (beta chain) with its context. The V end lost 4 bases, the J end lost 0 bases, and 17 bases lay between the germline ends. The length of the CDR3 is 17 residues. Germline CDR1 is SGHNT and CDR2 is YENEEA. This sample was taken from a study of technical replicates of blood from a few donors. Assay: immunoSEQ multiplex PCR; the TCRdb copy retains only in-frame clones and omits some. The sample shows fewer than 85,000 clones, roughly 94% of them seen only once. The chain recombines TRBV11-3 with TRBJ2-3; D possibly corresponds to TRBD2 (7 bases). This receptor was taken from a human donor in good health. Sequences were obtained from T cells isolated from PBMCs. CDR3 DNA: TGTGCCAGCAGCTCACCTGGGGGCGGGGGCAGCACAGATACGCAGTATTTT. This translates into CASSSPGGGGSTDTQYF.